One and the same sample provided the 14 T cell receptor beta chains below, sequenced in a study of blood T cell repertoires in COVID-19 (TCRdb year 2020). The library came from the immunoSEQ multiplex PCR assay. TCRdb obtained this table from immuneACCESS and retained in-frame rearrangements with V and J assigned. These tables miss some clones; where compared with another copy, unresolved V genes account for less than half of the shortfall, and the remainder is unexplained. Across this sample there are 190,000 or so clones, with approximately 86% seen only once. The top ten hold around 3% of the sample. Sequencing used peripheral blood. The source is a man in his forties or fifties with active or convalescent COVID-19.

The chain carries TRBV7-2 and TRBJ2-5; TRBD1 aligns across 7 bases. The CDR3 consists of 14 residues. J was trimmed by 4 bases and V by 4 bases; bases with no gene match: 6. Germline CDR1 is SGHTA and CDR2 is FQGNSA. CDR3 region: CASSSTGPRETQYF. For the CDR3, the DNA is TGTGCCAGCAGCTCGACAGGGCCCCGAGAGACCCAGTACTTC.

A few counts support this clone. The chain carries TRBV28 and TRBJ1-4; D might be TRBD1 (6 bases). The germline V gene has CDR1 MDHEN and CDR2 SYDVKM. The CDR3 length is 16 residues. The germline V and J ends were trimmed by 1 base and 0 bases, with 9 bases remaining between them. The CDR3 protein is CASSLSTGPTNEKLFF. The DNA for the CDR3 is TGTGCCAGCAGTTTATCTACAGGGCCAACTAATGAAAAACTGTTTTTT.

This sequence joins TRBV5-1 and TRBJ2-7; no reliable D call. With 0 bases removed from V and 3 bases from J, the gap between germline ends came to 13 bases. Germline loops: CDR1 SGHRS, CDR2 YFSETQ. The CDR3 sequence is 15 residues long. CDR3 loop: CASSLGSSLGYEQYF. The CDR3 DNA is TGCGCCAGCAGCTTGGGATCCAGTCTTGGCTACGAGCAGTACTTC.

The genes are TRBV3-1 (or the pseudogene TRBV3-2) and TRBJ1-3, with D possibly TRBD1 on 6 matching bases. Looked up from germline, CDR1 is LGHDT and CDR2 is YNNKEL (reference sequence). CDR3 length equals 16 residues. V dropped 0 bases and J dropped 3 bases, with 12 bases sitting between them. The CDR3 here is CASSQDHTGFGNTIYF. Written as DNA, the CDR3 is TGTGCCAGCAGCCAAGATCATACAGGGTTTGGAAACACCATATATTTT.

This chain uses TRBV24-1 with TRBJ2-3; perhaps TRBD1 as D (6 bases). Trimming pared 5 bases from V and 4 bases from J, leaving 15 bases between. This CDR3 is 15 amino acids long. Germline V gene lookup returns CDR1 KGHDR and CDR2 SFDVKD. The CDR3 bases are TGTGCCACCAGTGGCCTACAGGGTCCCGCAGATACGCAGTATTTT. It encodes CATSGLQGPADTQYF.

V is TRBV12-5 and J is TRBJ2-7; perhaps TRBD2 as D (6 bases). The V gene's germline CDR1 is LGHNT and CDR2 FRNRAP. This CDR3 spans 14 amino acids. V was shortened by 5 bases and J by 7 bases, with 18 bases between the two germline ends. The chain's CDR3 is CASGRRPIGGEQYF. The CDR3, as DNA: TGTGCTAGTGGTCGCCGGCCTATCGGGGGAGAGCAGTACTTC.

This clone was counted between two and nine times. This CDR3 is CASSSGTDNSPLHF. DNA of the CDR3: TGTGCCAGCAGCTCCGGGACAGATAATTCACCCCTCCACTTT. V gene TRBV28 combines with J gene TRBJ1-6, with TRBD1 identical over 7 bases. Germline V gene sequence: CDR1 MDHEN, CDR2 SYDVKM. V lost 6 bases to trimming and J lost 5 bases; unmatched junction nucleotides: 4. The CDR3 contains 14 residues.

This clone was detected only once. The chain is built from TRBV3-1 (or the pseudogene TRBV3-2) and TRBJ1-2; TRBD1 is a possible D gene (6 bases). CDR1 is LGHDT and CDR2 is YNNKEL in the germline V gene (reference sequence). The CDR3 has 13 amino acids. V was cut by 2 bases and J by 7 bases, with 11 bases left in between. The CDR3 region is CASSQTTGAGYTF. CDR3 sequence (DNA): TGTGCCAGCAGCCAAACGACAGGCGCTGGCTACACCTTC.

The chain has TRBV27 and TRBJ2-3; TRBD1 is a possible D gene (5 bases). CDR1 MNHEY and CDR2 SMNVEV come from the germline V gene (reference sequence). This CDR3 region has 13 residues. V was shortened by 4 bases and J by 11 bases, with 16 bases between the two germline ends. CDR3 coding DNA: TGTGCCAGCAGTTCCATTATGGGGCTTAGGCAGTATTTT. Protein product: CASSSIMGLRQYF.

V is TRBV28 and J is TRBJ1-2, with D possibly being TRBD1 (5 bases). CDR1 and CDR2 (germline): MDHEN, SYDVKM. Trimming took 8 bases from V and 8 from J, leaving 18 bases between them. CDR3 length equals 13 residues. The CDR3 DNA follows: TGTGCCAGCCTTGGGGCAGCGACGTGGGGCTACACCTTC. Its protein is CASLGAATWGYTF.

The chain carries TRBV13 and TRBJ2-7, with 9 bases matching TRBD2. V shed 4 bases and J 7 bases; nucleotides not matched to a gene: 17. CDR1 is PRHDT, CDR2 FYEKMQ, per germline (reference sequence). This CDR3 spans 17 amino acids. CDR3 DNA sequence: TGTGCCAGCAGCTCAGCCTGGGGCGGGGGGGAACCGGCTGAGCAGTACTTC. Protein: CASSSAWGGGEPAEQYF.

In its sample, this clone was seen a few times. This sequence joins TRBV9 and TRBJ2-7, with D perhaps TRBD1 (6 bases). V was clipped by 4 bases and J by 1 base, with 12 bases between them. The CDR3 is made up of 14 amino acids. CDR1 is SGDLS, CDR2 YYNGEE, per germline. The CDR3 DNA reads TGTGCCAGCAGCCCCAGGGGCAGTTCCTACGAGCAGTACTTC. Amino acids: CASSPRGSSYEQYF.

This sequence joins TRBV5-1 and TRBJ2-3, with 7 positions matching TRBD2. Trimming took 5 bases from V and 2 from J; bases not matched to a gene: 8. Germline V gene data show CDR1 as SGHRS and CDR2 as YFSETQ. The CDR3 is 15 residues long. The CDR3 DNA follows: TGCGCCAGCAGTTCCGGGGGGAGGGTCACAGATACGCAGTATTTT. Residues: CASSSGGRVTDTQYF.

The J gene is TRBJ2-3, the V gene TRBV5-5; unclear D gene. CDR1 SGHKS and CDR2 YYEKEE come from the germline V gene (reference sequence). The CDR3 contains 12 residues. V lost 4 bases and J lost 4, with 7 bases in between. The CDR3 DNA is TGTGCCAGCAGCAGCCTCTCAGATACGCAGTATTTT. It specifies CASSSLSDTQYF.